What follows is one T cell receptor beta chain and its context. This sample is drawn from a study of technical replicates of blood from several donors. Method: immunoSEQ multiplex PCR; TCRdb's copy keeps in-frame clones and lacks some. The sample contains 56,000 or so clones, around 93% of which appear only once. The germline gives CDR1 SGHNT, CDR2 YYREEE (reference sequence). The ends lost 3 bases at V and 8 bases at J; junction bases unmatched: 7. This CDR3 is 16 amino acids long. The receptor was derived from a human donor in good health. Some clones in this sample may be carry-over from other donors' samples. The sample comprised PBMCs. This chain joins TRBV5-4 and TRBJ2-1; 14 nucleotides align to TRBD2. The chain's CDR3 is CASSYPGLAGVDEQFF. For the CDR3, the DNA is TGTGCCAGCAGCTACCCGGGACTAGCGGGAGTCGATGAGCAGTTCTTC.